The sequence of this TCR beta chain was determined in a study of pediatric ulcerative colitis. V shed 5 bases and J shed 1 base, with 8 bases lying between them. Germline assignment: CDR1 MGHDK and CDR2 SYGVNS. CDR3 length: 13 residues. A remark on this clone: No antigen is known for it.

Profiled with immunoSEQ multiplex PCR; TCRdb holds only in-frame clones, not every one. The sample shows roughly 38,000 clones, roughly 83% of them seen only once. Whole-study results and caveats: Repertoires came from total lymphocyte DNA, so rare subsets like regulatory T cells may be missed.

V is TRBV25-1 and J is TRBJ2-5; D is ambiguous. Sequenced sample: blood. The receptor was derived from a girl between 5 and 17 years old with moderate ulcerative colitis. DNA of the CDR3: TGTGCCAGCAGTTTTGGGATCCAAGAGACCCAGTACTTC. It is translated as CASSFGIQETQYF.